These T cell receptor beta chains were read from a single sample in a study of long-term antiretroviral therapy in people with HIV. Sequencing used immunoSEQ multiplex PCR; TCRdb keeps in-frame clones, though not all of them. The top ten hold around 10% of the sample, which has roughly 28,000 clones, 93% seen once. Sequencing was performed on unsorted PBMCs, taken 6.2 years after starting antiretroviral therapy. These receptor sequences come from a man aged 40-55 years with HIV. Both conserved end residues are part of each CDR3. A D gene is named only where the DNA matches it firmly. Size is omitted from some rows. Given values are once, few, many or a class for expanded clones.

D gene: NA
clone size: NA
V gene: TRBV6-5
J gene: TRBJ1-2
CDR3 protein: CAFSKGAGYTF
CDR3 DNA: TGTGCCTTCTCGAAAGGGGCGGGCTACACCTTC

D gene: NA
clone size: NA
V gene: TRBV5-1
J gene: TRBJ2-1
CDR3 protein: CASSLGAATYNEQFF
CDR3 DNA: TGCGCCAGCAGCTTGGGGGCAGCCACCTACAATGAGCAGTTCTTC

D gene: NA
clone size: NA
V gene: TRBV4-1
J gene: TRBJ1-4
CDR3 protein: CASSQVGPRREKLFF
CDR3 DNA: TGCGCCAGCAGCCAAGTAGGCCCCCGTAGGGAAAAACTGTTTTTT

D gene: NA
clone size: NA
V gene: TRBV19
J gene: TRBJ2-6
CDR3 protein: CASSRLGVAGANVLTF
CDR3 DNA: TGTGCCAGTAGTCGGTTAGGGGTGGCTGGGGCCAACGTCCTGACTTTC

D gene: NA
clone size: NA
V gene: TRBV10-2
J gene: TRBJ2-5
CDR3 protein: CASSSQGWETQYF
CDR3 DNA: TGCGCCAGCAGTTCACAGGGATGGGAGACCCAGTACTTC

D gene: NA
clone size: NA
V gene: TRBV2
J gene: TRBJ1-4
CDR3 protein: CASSGRFTNEKLFF
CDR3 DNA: TGTGCCAGCAGTGGGCGCTTTACTAATGAAAAACTGTTTTTT

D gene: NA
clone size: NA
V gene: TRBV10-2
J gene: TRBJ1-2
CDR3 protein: CASSPATLYGYTF
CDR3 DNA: TGCGCCAGCAGCCCGGCGACCCTCTATGGCTACACCTTC

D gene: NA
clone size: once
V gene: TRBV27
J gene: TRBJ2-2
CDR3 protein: CASSLSWLSTGELFF
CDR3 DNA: TGTGCCAGCAGTTTATCGTGGCTATCCACCGGGGAGCTGTTTTTT

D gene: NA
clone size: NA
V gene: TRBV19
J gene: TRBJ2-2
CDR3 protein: CASSIPDGELFF
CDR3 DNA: TGTGCCAGTAGTATTCCGGACGGGGAGCTGTTTTTT

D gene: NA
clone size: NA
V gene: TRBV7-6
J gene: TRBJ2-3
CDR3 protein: CASSLETADTQYF
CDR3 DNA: TGTGCCAGCAGCCTAGAAACGGCAGATACGCAGTATTTT

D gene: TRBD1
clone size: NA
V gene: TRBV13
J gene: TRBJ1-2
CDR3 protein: CASSSGTGNYGYTF
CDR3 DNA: TGTGCCAGCAGCTCGGGGACAGGGAACTATGGCTACACCTTC

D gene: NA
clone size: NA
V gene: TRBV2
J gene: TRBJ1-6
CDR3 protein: CASRGNSPLHF
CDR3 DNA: TGTGCCAGCAGAGGCAATTCACCCCTCCACTTT

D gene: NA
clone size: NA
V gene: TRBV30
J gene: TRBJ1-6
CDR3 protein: CAWGGTYNSPLHF
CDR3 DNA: TGTGCCTGGGGGGGGACCTATAATTCACCCCTCCACTTT